Listed here are 22 T cell receptor beta chains from one sample, sequenced in a study of CD8 T cells in Susac syndrome. Random-hexamer reverse transcription was applied to roughly 0.5 to 1 ug RNA. TCRdb passed the immunoSEQ multiplex PCR reads through MiXCR, listing each CDR3 protein once. This sample yields 150,000 to 200,000 distinct CDR3 sequences, of which 90% to 95% are seen a single time; 0.15% to 0.2% belongs to the top ten. Material: CD8+ T cells from PBMCs. These receptors all come from a human donor with multiple sclerosis.

The gene calls are TRBV20-1 and TRBJ2-3; 11 bases match TRBD2. Germline V gene data show CDR1 as DFQATT and CDR2 as SNEGSKA (reference sequence). This CDR3 has 14 amino acids. The junction had 3 bases not matched to a gene; V was cut back by 3 bases and J by 4 bases. The CDR3 spells CSASEGLAADTQYF. The CDR3 DNA is TGCAGTGCTAGCGAGGGACTAGCGGCAGATACGCAGTATTTT.

The chain combines TRBV5-1 with TRBJ1-1, with D unresolved. Germline CDR1 SGHRS, CDR2 YFSETQ. V dropped 0 bases and J dropped 6 bases, with 9 bases sitting between them. CDR3 length equals 13 residues. In DNA form, the CDR3 reads TGCGCCAGCAGCTTGGTGTCTAACTCTGAAGCTTTCTTT. Encoded protein: CASSLVSNSEAFF.

V and J are TRBV9 and TRBJ2-2; no clear D gene. CDR1 and CDR2 from the germline V gene are SGDLS and YYNGEE. The CDR3 covers 12 residues. Trimming took off 3 bases at V and 7 bases at J, with 7 bases between the two ends. The CDR3 reads CASSAHHGELFF. CDR3 in DNA: TGTGCCAGCAGCGCCCATCACGGGGAGCTGTTTTTT.

This chain uses TRBV6-5 with TRBJ1-1, with D perhaps TRBD1 (6 bases). Germline CDR1 reads MNHEY; CDR2 reads SVGAGI. This CDR3 comprises 15 residues. Trimming pared 4 bases from V and 0 bases from J, leaving 12 bases between. CDR3 residues: CASSFLGGMNTEAFF. The CDR3 DNA reads as TGTGCCAGCAGTTTCCTAGGGGGTATGAACACTGAAGCTTTCTTT.

In this sample, this clonotype turned up once. The DNA of the CDR3 is TGTGCCAGCAGCTTGGCCTTGTTTGCCGGGGAGCTGTTTTTT. Its translation: CASSLALFAGELFF. The chain has TRBV5-4 and TRBJ2-2; D gene ambiguous. In germline, CDR1 is SGHNT, CDR2 YYREEE (reference sequence). This CDR3 is built from 14 residues. Deletions cut 0 bases from V and 6 bases from J, with 9 bases between.

V is TRBV4-1 and J is TRBJ2-7; perhaps D is TRBD1 or TRBD2 (5 bases each). Germline V CDR1 and CDR2: MGHRA, YSYEKL. There are 16 residues in the CDR3. Trimming removed 2 bases from V and 0 bases from J, with 14 bases in between. This chain's CDR3 is CASSQRDRISSYEQYF. CDR3 DNA sequence: TGCGCCAGCAGCCAACGGGACCGGATAAGCTCCTACGAGCAGTACTTC.

This chain joins TRBV19 and TRBJ1-2; TRBD1 matches 7 bases. The CDR3 totals 12 residues. Germline values: CDR1 LNHDA, CDR2 SQIVND (reference sequence). V lost 7 bases to trimming and J lost 8 bases; unmatched junction nucleotides: 7. CDR3 DNA: TGTGCCAGTACAACAGGGGCGCGGGGCTACACCTTC. Its translation is CASTTGARGYTF.

V and J are TRBV21-1 and TRBJ1-1; TRBD1, the table's D call, was not compared with the DNA. TRBV21-1 is reported as a pseudogene. This CDR3 comprises 13 residues. CDR3 sequence (DNA): TGTGCCAGCAGCACCCAGACAGGGGCGGAAGCTTTCTTT. Its protein product is CASSTQTGAEAFF.

The J gene is TRBJ2-3, the V gene TRBV24-1; TRBD1 or TRBD2 may be the D gene (5 bases each). Germline CDR1 and CDR2: KGHDR and SFDVKD. This CDR3 is built from 14 residues. V was trimmed by 7 bases and J by 3 bases, leaving 13 bases between them. This CDR3 is CATSGTGLTDTQYF. The DNA for the CDR3 is TGTGCCACCAGCGGGACGGGGCTAACAGATACGCAGTATTTT.

The chain has TRBV6-5 and TRBJ2-1; 7 nucleotides agree with TRBD2. The V segment lost 7 bases and the J segment 10 bases; nucleotides outside the gene matches: 7. The CDR3 is 12 amino acids. Germline CDR1 reads MNHEY; CDR2 reads SVGAGI. CDR3 bases: TGTGCCAGCATAGGCGGGAGTCGGGAGCAGTTCTTC. This translates into CASIGGSREQFF.

The chain recombines TRBV20-1 with TRBJ2-7; TRBD1 matches at 9 bases. The ends lost 0 bases at V and 5 bases at J; junction bases unmatched: 20. The CDR3 totals 19 residues. Per germline, CDR1 DFQATT and CDR2 SNEGSKA (reference sequence). In DNA, the CDR3 is TGCAGTGCTAGAGAAGAATTCCGGGAAAACAGGGGGCTAGTGGACGAGCAGTACTTC. As protein: CSAREEFRENRGLVDEQYF.

The chain couples TRBV20-1 to TRBJ1-5; TRBD1 agrees at 8 bases. CDR1 and CDR2 from the germline V gene are DFQATT and SNEGSKA (reference sequence). This CDR3 spans 14 amino acids. Trimming cost V 7 bases and J 1 base; bases outside gene matches: 6. CDR3 nucleotides: TGCAGTGGTTCAGGGGGCCTCAGCAATCAGCCCCAGCATTTT. This sequence encodes CSGSGGLSNQPQHF.

This clonotype showed up just a few times. The chain carries TRBV6-6 and TRBJ2-7; 10 bases agree with TRBD1. The junction had 4 bases not matched to a gene; V was cut back by 5 bases and J by 3 bases. This CDR3 spans 14 amino acids. CDR1 and CDR2 from the germline V gene are MNHNY and SVGAGI (reference sequence). The CDR3: CASSHRDRGYEQYF. The CDR3, as DNA: TGTGCCAGCAGTCACCGGGACAGGGGCTACGAGCAGTACTTC.

This clonotype was detected only a few times. The genes are TRBV29-1 and TRBJ2-7; D not certain. This CDR3 comprises 13 residues. CDR1 SQVTM and CDR2 ANQGSEA come from the germline V gene. The ends were cut back, 1 base at V and 0 bases at J, with 7 bases in the middle. The CDR3 sequence is CSVEGGNSYEQYF. The CDR3, as DNA: TGCAGCGTTGAAGGTGGGAACTCCTACGAGCAGTACTTC.

The rearrangement uses TRBV20-1 and TRBJ2-7; D ambiguous. CDR1 and CDR2 (germline): DFQATT, SNEGSKA (reference sequence). This CDR3 region has 11 residues. Trimming took 3 bases from V and 6 from J, leaving 9 bases between them. CDR3 amino acids: CSARMATEQYF. The CDR3 DNA reads TGCAGTGCTAGGATGGCAACCGAGCAGTACTTC.

This chain uses TRBV29-1 with TRBJ1-2; D ambiguous. In germline, CDR1 is SQVTM, CDR2 ANQGSEA. The V end lost 0 bases, the J end lost 8 bases, and 7 bases lay between the germline ends. CDR3 length: 11 amino acids. As DNA, the CDR3 is TGCAGCGTTGAAGAGCGGTGGGGCTACACCTTC. This translates into CSVEERWGYTF.

This clonotype was observed a single time. This chain links TRBV3-1 with TRBJ2-7; perhaps D is TRBD1 or TRBD2 (5 bases each). The CDR3 has 16 residues. Germline CDR1 and CDR2: LGHDT and YNNKEL (reference sequence). Trimming removed 1 base from V and 0 bases from J, with 13 bases in between. CDR3 bases: TGTGCCAGCAGCCAAGGGGACCGCCGTAGCTCCTACGAGCAGTACTTC. Translating it yields CASSQGDRRSSYEQYF.

The V call is TRBV4-1, the J call TRBJ2-7; 8 nucleotides align to TRBD2. In germline, CDR1 is MGHRA, CDR2 YSYEKL. Germline trimming cut 0 bases from V and 2 bases from J; bases unmatched to any gene: 3. This CDR3 region has 15 residues. The CDR3 reads CASSQDTSGTYEQYF. The CDR3 DNA reads as TGCGCCAGCAGCCAAGATACTAGCGGTACCTACGAGCAGTACTTC.

This chain joins TRBV9 and TRBJ2-1; the D gene is possibly TRBD2 (5 bases). This CDR3 comprises 14 residues. CDR1 is SGDLS, CDR2 YYNGEE, per germline. Trimming took off 4 bases at V and 5 bases at J, with 13 bases between the two ends. In nucleotides, the CDR3 is TGTGCCAGCAGCTTCGGTATAGCGAACAATGAGCAGTTCTTC. Translating it yields CASSFGIANNEQFF.

The rearrangement links TRBV10-3 to TRBJ2-7; D may correspond to TRBD1 or TRBD2 (5 bases each). This CDR3 region has 12 residues. CDR1 is ENHRY, CDR2 SYGVKD, per germline. The V end was cut by 10 bases, the J end by 1 base, with 11 bases between. The CDR3 DNA is TGTGCCACCAGAGAGGGGTCCTACGAGCAGTACTTC. This translates into CATREGSYEQYF.

The CDR3 region is CASSREYYGYTF. For the CDR3, the DNA is TGTGCCAGCAGCAGGGAGTACTATGGCTACACCTTC. V and J are TRBV28 and TRBJ1-2, with TRBD1 as a possible D gene (5 bases). The ends were cut back, 6 bases at V and 3 bases at J, with 8 bases in the middle. CDR3 size: 12 residues. Germline lookup yields CDR1 MDHEN and CDR2 SYDVKM.

The V gene is TRBV7-2, the J gene TRBJ2-1; maybe TRBD2 (6 bases). The V end lost 1 base, the J end lost 8 bases, and 9 bases lay between the germline ends. This CDR3 is built from 13 residues. The germline V gene has CDR1 SGHTA and CDR2 FQGNSA. CDR3 loop: CASSLGGVYEQFF. CDR3 sequence (DNA): TGTGCCAGCAGCTTAGGGGGGGTCTATGAGCAGTTCTTC.